This is a list of T cell receptor beta chains from one sample in a study of T cells in Graves' hyperthyroidism and ophthalmopathy. MiXCR, applied by TCRdb to the multiplex PCR reads, yields one record per CDR3 protein. The sample lists about 500,000 distinct CDR3 sequences; about 15% were seen once. Material for sequencing was blood. Source of these receptors: a young woman with Graves' hyperthyroidism. Each CDR3 is given with its conserved first and last residue. Each record gives: V gene, J gene, clone size, D gene, CDR3 protein, CDR3 DNA. A D gene is named only where the DNA matches it firmly. Size values are once, few and many counts, or a class for expanded clones, and some rows have none.

V gene: TRBV11-3
J gene: TRBJ2-6
clone size: NA
D gene: NA
CDR3 protein: CASTLFGSGANVLTF
CDR3 DNA: TGTGCCAGCACCCTCTTCGGCTCTGGGGCCAACGTCCTGACTTTC

V gene: TRBV10-3
J gene: TRBJ2-1
clone size: many
D gene: NA
CDR3 protein: CAISESELGAAEQFF
CDR3 DNA: TGTGCCATCAGTGAGTCTGAACTAGGAGCGGCTGAGCAGTTCTTC

V gene: TRBV14
J gene: TRBJ2-2
clone size: few
D gene: NA
CDR3 protein: CASSPHANTGELFF
CDR3 DNA: TGTGCCAGCAGCCCCCACGCTAACACCGGGGAGCTGTTTTTT

V gene: TRBV6-5
J gene: TRBJ2-3
clone size: NA
D gene: TRBD2
CDR3 protein: CASSYSGLAGTHTQYF
CDR3 DNA: TGTGCCAGCAGTTACTCAGGACTAGCGGGAACCCATACGCAGTATTTT

V gene: TRBV14
J gene: TRBJ1-6
clone size: NA
D gene: NA
CDR3 protein: CASREQQDYNSPLHF
CDR3 DNA: TGTGCCAGCAGGGAGCAGCAGGACTATAATTCACCCCTCCACTTT

V gene: TRBV2
J gene: TRBJ1-5
clone size: few
D gene: NA
CDR3 protein: CASRRDNSNQPQHF
CDR3 DNA: TGTGCCAGCAGGAGAGATAATTCCAATCAGCCCCAGCATTTT

V gene: TRBV12-3/TRBV12-4
J gene: TRBJ2-5
clone size: many
D gene: NA
CDR3 protein: CASEGTPGETQYF
CDR3 DNA: TGTGCCTCGGAGGGGACGCCGGGGGAGACCCAGTACTTC

V gene: TRBV4-1
J gene: TRBJ2-1
clone size: NA
D gene: TRBD2
CDR3 protein: CASSQSSGRARNEQFF
CDR3 DNA: TGCGCCAGCAGCCAGTCTAGCGGGAGGGCCAGGAATGAGCAGTTCTTC

V gene: TRBV7-2
J gene: TRBJ2-3
clone size: few
D gene: NA
CDR3 protein: CASSFVRRAADTQYF
CDR3 DNA: TGTGCCAGCAGCTTTGTGAGGAGGGCCGCAGATACGCAGTATTTT

V gene: TRBV9
J gene: TRBJ2-5
clone size: NA
D gene: TRBD2
CDR3 protein: CASSASRMASGFQETQYF
CDR3 DNA: TGTGCCAGCAGCGCCAGCAGGATGGCTAGCGGCTTCCAAGAGACCCAGTACTTC

V gene: TRBV27
J gene: TRBJ2-7
clone size: many
D gene: NA
CDR3 protein: CASSYGRPYEQYF
CDR3 DNA: TGTGCCAGCAGTTACGGACGACCTTACGAGCAGTACTTC

V gene: TRBV19
J gene: TRBJ2-4
clone size: NA
D gene: NA
CDR3 protein: CASTVGPTLFKNIQYF
CDR3 DNA: TGTGCCAGTACCGTGGGACCAACATTATTTAAAAACATTCAGTACTTC

V gene: TRBV3-1
J gene: TRBJ1-5
clone size: few
D gene: TRBD1
CDR3 protein: CASSQGQGVGNQPQHF
CDR3 DNA: TGTGCCAGCAGCCAGGGACAGGGGGTTGGCAATCAGCCCCAGCATTTT

V gene: TRBV3-1
J gene: TRBJ2-2
clone size: many
D gene: TRBD1
CDR3 protein: CASSQDRTGATGELFF
CDR3 DNA: TGTGCCAGCAGCCAAGATAGGACAGGGGCCACCGGGGAGCTGTTTTTT

V gene: TRBV5-1
J gene: TRBJ1-1
clone size: many
D gene: NA
CDR3 protein: CASSLESTNTEAFF
CDR3 DNA: TGCGCCAGCAGCTTGGAATCCACCAACACTGAAGCTTTCTTT

V gene: TRBV12-3/TRBV12-4
J gene: TRBJ2-1
clone size: many
D gene: NA
CDR3 protein: CASSLNREQFF
CDR3 DNA: TGTGCCAGCAGTTTGAATCGTGAGCAGTTCTTC

V gene: TRBV6-1
J gene: TRBJ2-3
clone size: many
D gene: NA
CDR3 protein: CASEEGVSTDTQYF
CDR3 DNA: TGTGCCAGCGAAGAGGGGGTGTCCACAGATACGCAGTATTTT

V gene: TRBV20-1
J gene: TRBJ2-3
clone size: few
D gene: NA
CDR3 protein: CSARGGWSGTDTQYF
CDR3 DNA: TGCAGTGCTAGAGGAGGATGGAGCGGCACAGATACGCAGTATTTT

V gene: TRBV11-2
J gene: TRBJ1-3
clone size: few
D gene: NA
CDR3 protein: CASSLGPTFGNTIYF
CDR3 DNA: TGTGCCAGCAGCTTAGGTCCCACCTTCGGAAACACCATATATTTT

V gene: TRBV12-3/TRBV12-4
J gene: TRBJ1-2
clone size: NA
D gene: NA
CDR3 protein: CASSYTEAGYGYTF
CDR3 DNA: TGTGCCAGCAGTTATACGGAGGCGGGGTATGGCTACACCTTC

V gene: TRBV7-8
J gene: TRBJ1-1
clone size: few
D gene: NA
CDR3 protein: CASSLPPKNTEAFF
CDR3 DNA: TGTGCCAGCAGCTTACCCCCGAAGAACACTGAAGCTTTCTTT

V gene: TRBV12-3/TRBV12-4
J gene: TRBJ1-5
clone size: many
D gene: TRBD1
CDR3 protein: CASSFRTGGGQPQHF
CDR3 DNA: TGTGCCAGCAGTTTTCGGACAGGGGGCGGACAGCCCCAGCATTTT

V gene: TRBV28
J gene: TRBJ2-1
clone size: NA
D gene: TRBD2
CDR3 protein: CASRGLAGGIEQFF
CDR3 DNA: TGTGCCAGCAGAGGACTAGCGGGAGGGATTGAGCAGTTCTTC